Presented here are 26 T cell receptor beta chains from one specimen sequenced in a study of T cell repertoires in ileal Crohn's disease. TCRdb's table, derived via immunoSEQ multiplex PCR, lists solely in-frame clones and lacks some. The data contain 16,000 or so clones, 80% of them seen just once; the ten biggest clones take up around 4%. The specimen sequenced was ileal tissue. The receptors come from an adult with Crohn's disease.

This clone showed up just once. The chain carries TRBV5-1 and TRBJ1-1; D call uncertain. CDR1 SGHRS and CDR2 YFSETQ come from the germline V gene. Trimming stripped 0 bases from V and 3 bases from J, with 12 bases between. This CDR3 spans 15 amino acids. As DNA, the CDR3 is TGCGCCAGCAGCTTGGCCCCCAACAGATACACTGAAGCTTTCTTT. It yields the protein CASSLAPNRYTEAFF.

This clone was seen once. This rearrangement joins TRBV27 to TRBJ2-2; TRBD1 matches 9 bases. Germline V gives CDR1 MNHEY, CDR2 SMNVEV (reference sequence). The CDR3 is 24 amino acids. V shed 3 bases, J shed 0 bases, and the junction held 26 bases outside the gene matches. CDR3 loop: CASSFVTRDRARLAGGTNTGELFF. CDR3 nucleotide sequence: TGTGCCAGCAGTTTTGTTACCCGGGACAGGGCTAGGCTAGCAGGGGGGACGAACACCGGGGAGCTGTTTTTT.

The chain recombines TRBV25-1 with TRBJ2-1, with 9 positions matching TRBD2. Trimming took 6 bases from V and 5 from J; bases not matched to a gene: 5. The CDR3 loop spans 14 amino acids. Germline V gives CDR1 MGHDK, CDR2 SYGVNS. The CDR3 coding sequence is TGTGCCAGCAGAGCAGCGGGGGGCCACAATGAGCAGTTCTTC. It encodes CASRAAGGHNEQFF.

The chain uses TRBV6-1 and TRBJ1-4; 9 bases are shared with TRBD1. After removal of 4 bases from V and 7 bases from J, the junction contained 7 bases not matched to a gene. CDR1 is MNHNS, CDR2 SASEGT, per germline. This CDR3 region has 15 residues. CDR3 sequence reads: CASSGGQGVSEKLFF. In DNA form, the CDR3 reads TGTGCCAGCAGTGGGGGACAGGGAGTCAGTGAAAAACTGTTTTTT.

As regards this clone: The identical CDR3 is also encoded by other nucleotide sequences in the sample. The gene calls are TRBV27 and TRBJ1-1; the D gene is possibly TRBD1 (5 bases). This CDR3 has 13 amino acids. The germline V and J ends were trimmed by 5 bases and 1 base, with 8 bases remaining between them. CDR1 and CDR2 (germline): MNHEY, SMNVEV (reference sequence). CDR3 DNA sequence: TGTGCCAGCAGTATCACAGGGAACACTGAAGCTTTCTTT. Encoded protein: CASSITGNTEAFF.

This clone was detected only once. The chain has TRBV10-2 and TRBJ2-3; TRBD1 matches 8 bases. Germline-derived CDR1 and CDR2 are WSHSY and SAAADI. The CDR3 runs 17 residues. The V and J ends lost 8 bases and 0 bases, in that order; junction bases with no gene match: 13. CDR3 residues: CASQSTTGVKSTDTQYF. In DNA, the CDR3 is TGCGCCAGCCAAAGTACGACAGGGGTTAAGAGCACAGATACGCAGTATTTT.

DNA of the CDR3: TGTGCCAGTAGTGTCCTAGCGGGGGGGTTTTCCGGGGAGCTGTTTTTT. Residues: CASSVLAGGFSGELFF. The chain joins TRBV19 to TRBJ2-2; 12 bases agree with TRBD2. CDR1 and CDR2 from the germline V gene are LNHDA and SQIVND (reference sequence). V was clipped by 5 bases and J by 6 bases; unmatched bases: 7. The CDR3 spans 16 residues.

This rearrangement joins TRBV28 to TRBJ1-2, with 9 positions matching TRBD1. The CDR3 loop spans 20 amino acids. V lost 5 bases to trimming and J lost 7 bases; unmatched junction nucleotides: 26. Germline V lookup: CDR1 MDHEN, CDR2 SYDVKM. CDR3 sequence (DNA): TGTGCCAGCAGTCGCAAATTATGGACCGGGACAGGGAGGAGGTTACGTGGCTACACCTTC. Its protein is CASSRKLWTGTGRRLRGYTF.

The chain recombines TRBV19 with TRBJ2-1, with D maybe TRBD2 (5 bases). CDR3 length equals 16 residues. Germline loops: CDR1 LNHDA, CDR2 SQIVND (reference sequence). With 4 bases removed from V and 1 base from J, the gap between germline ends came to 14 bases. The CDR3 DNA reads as TGTGCCAGTAGTAGTCCCGGGAAGGGTTCCTACAATGAGCAGTTCTTC. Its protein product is CASSSPGKGSYNEQFF.

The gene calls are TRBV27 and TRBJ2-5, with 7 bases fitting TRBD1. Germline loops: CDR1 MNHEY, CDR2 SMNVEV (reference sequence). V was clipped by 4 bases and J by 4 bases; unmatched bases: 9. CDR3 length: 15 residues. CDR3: CASSSHEGQRETQYF. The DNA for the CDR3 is TGTGCCAGCAGTTCTCATGAGGGACAGCGAGAGACCCAGTACTTC.

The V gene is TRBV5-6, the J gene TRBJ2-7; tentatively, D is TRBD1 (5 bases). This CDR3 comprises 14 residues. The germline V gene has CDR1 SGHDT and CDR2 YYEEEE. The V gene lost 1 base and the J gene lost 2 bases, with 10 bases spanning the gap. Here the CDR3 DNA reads TGTGCCAGCAGCTTGAGCCCGACAGCCTACGAGCAGTACTTC. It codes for CASSLSPTAYEQYF.

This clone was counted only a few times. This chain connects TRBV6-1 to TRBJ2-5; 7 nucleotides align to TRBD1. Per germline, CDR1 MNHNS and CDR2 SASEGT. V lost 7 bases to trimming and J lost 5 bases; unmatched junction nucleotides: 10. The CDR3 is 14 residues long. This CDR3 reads CASKRQGNIETQYF. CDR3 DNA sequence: TGTGCCAGCAAGAGACAGGGTAATATCGAGACCCAGTACTTC.

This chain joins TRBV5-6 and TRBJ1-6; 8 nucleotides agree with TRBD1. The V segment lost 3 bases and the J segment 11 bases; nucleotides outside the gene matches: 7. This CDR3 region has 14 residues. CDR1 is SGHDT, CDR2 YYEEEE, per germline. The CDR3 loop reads CASSSRTGWTPLHF. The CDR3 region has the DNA TGTGCCAGCAGCTCGAGGACAGGGTGGACACCCCTCCACTTT.

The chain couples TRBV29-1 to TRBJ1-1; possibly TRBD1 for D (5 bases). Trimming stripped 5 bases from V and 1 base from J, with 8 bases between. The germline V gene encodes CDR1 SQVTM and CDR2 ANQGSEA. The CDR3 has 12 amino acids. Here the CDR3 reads CSVPQGNTEAFF. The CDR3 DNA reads TGCAGCGTTCCGCAGGGGAACACTGAAGCTTTCTTT.

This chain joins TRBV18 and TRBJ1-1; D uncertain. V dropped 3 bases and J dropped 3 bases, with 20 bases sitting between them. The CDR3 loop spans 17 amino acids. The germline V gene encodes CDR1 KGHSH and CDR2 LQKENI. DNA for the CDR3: TGTGCCAGCTCACCCTCTCCGGGGTCAGTAGTGGACACTGAAGCTTTCTTT. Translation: CASSPSPGSVVDTEAFF.

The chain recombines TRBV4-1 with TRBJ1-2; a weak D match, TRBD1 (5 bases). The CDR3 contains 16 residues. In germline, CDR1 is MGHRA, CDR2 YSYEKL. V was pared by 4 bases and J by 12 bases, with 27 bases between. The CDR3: CASSPFLQVGGLSNTF. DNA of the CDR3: TGCGCCAGCAGCCCATTTTTACAGGTTGGTGGTTTGTCGAACACCTTC.

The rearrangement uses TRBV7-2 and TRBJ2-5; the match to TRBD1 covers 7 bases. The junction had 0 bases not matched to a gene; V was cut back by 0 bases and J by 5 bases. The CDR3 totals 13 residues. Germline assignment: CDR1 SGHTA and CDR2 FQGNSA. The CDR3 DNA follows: TGTGCCAGCAGCTTAGCCAGGGGGGAGACCCAGTACTTC. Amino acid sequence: CASSLARGETQYF.

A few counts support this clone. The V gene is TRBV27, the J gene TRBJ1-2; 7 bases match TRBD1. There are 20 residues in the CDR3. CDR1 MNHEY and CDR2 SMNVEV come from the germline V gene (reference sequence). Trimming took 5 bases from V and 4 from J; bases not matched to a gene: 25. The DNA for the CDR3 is TGTGCCAGCAGTCTCGACAGGGCAAGGTGTTTGGTAAGTTTGTGCTATGGCTACACCTTC. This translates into CASSLDRARCLVSLCYGYTF.

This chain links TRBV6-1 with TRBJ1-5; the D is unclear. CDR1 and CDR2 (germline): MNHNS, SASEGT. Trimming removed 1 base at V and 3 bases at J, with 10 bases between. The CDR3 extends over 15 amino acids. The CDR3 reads CASSEGYSPNQPQHF. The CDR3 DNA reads TGTGCCAGCAGTGAAGGTTATTCCCCCAATCAGCCCCAGCATTTT.

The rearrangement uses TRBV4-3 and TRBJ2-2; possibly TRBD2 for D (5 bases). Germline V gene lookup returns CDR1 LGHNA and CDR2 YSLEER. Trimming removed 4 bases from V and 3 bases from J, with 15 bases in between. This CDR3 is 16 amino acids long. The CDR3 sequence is CASSRSLGGDTGELFF. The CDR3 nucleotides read TGCGCCAGCAGCCGGTCCTTAGGAGGAGACACCGGGGAGCTGTTTTTT.

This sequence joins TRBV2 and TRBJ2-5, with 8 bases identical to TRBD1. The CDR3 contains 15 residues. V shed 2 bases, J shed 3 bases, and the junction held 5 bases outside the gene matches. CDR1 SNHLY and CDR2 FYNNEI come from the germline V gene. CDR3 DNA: TGTGCCAGCAGTGAACCCAGGGGGCAAAAAGAGACCCAGTACTTC. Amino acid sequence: CASSEPRGQKETQYF.

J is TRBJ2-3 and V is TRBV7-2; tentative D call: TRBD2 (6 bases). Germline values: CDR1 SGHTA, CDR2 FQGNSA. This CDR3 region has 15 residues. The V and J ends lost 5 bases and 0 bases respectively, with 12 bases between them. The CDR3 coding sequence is TGTGCCAGCAGCAAGACTAGTTCGAGCACAGATACGCAGTATTTT. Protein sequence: CASSKTSSSTDTQYF.

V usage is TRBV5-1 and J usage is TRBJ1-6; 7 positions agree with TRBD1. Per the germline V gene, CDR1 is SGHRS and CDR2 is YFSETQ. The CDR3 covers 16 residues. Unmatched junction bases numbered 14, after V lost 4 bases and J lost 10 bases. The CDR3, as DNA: TGCGCCAGCAGCCCCACCACCGGGACAGAATTCTCACCCCTCCACTTT. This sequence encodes CASSPTTGTEFSPLHF. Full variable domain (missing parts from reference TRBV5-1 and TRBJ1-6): KAGVTQTPRYLIKTRGQQVTLSCSPISGHRSVSWYQQTPGQGLQFLFEYFSETQRNKGNFPGRFSGRQFSNSRSEMNVSTLELGDSALYLCASSPTTGTEFSPLHFGNGTRLTVT.

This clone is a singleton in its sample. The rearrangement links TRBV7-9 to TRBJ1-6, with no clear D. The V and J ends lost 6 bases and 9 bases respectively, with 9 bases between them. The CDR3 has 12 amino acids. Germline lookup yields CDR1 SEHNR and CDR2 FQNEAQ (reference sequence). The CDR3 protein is CASSTELSPLHF. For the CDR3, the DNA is TGTGCCAGCAGTACAGAGCTTTCACCCCTCCACTTT.

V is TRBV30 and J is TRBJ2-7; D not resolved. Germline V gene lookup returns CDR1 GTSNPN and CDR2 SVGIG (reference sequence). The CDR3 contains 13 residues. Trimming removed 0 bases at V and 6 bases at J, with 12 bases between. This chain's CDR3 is CAWSVIPSLEQYF. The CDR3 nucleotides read TGTGCCTGGAGTGTAATTCCGTCCCTCGAGCAGTACTTC.

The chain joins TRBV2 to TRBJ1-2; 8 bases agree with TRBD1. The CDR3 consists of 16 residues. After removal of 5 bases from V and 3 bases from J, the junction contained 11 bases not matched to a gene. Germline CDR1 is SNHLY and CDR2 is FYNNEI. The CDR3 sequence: CASSQGGAGGDYGYTF. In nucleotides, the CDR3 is TGTGCCAGCAGTCAGGGGGGGGCAGGGGGCGACTATGGCTACACCTTC.